The 18 T cell receptor beta chains presented below share a single source sample, sequenced in a study of long-term antiretroviral therapy in people with HIV. At the survey level, the v3.0 immunoSEQ assay was run. The repertoire was sequenced with immunoSEQ multiplex PCR; TCRdb's copy has only in-frame clones and lacks some. The sample consists of around 13,000 clones, about 84% of them appearing once. The specimen was unsorted PBMCs, collected 1.8 years before starting antiretroviral therapy. The source of these receptors is a woman in her forties with HIV.

This clone is a singleton in its sample. V gene TRBV9 combines with J gene TRBJ2-3, with 10 bases lining up with TRBD2. In germline, CDR1 is SGDLS, CDR2 YYNGEE. The CDR3 sequence is 16 residues long. V trimming: 0 bases; J trimming: 3 bases; junction bases outside the gene matches: 4. In DNA, the CDR3 is TGTGCCAGCAGCGTAGCCGCTAGCGGGAGTACAGATACGCAGTATTTT. Translated: CASSVAASGSTDTQYF. The whole variable domain, filled in from reference TRBV9 and TRBJ2-3, reads DSGVTQTPKHLITATGQRVTLRCSPRSGDLSVYWYQQSLDQGLQFLIQYYNGEERAKGNILERFSAQQFPDLHSELNLSSLELGDSALYFCASSVAASGSTDTQYFGPGTRLTVL.

A few counts support this clone. V and J are TRBV9 and TRBJ1-4, with 7 bases lining up with TRBD1. This CDR3 region has 15 residues. Germline CDR1 reads SGDLS; CDR2 reads YYNGEE. V lost 1 base to trimming and J lost 8 bases; unmatched junction nucleotides: 8. Here the CDR3 reads CASSVSGTAYEKLFF. DNA of the CDR3: TGTGCCAGCAGCGTATCCGGGACAGCATACGAAAAACTGTTTTTT. Looking up the rest from reference TRBV9 and TRBJ1-4 gives the full variable domain: DSGVTQTPKHLITATGQRVTLRCSPRSGDLSVYWYQQSLDQGLQFLIQYYNGEERAKGNILERFSAQQFPDLHSELNLSSLELGDSALYFCASSVSGTAYEKLFFGSGTQLSVL.

The V gene is TRBV20-1, the J gene TRBJ1-2; D gene unclear. The CDR3 is 10 amino acids. Between the trimmed V and J ends, which lost 5 bases and 7 bases, there was a span of 8 bases. Germline V gives CDR1 DFQATT, CDR2 SNEGSKA (reference sequence). CDR3 nucleotide sequence: TGCAGTGCTCCTAACCCTGGCTACACCTTC. Residues: CSAPNPGYTF.

The rearrangement uses TRBV5-1 and TRBJ2-2; TRBD1 might be the D (5 bases). Trimming took 5 bases from V and 6 from J, leaving 8 bases between them. The CDR3 is made up of 12 amino acids. Germline CDR1 is SGHRS and CDR2 is YFSETQ. The chain's CDR3 is CASRTESGELFF. In nucleotides, the CDR3 is TGCGCCAGCAGGACAGAGTCCGGGGAGCTGTTTTTT.

This sequence joins TRBV7-8 and TRBJ2-2; D is perhaps TRBD2 (5 bases). Trimming cost V 5 bases and J 6 bases, with 19 bases left between them. This CDR3 spans 16 amino acids. The germline gives CDR1 SGHVS, CDR2 FQNEAQ. In DNA, the CDR3 is TGTGCCAGCAGCCCGCGAGAGGGTTCAATGGCCGGGGAGCTGTTTTTT. It yields the protein CASSPREGSMAGELFF.

The CDR3 is CASSLGDRGPSSGYTF. For the CDR3, the DNA is TGTGCCAGCAGCTTGGGGGACAGGGGGCCGTCAAGTGGCTACACCTTC. The chain uses TRBV5-4 and TRBJ1-2; 12 bases map to TRBD1. J gave up 7 bases and V 0 bases, and 7 bases lay outside the gene matches. CDR1 is SGHNT, CDR2 YYREEE, per germline (reference sequence). The CDR3 has 16 amino acids.

The chain carries TRBV6-1 and TRBJ2-5; 7 nucleotides agree with TRBD2. The CDR3 runs to 14 residues. Trimming at V came to 2 bases and at J to 4 bases, leaving 4 bases not matched to a gene. The germline CDR1 and CDR2 sequences are MNHNS and SASEGT. The CDR3 loop reads CASSEYGGGETQYF. CDR3 DNA: TGTGCCAGCAGTGAATATGGGGGGGGAGAGACCCAGTACTTC.

Within the sample, this clone is medium-sized. The V call is TRBV13, the J call TRBJ1-5; D unresolved. Germline assignment: CDR1 PRHDT and CDR2 FYEKMQ (reference sequence). The CDR3 extends over 13 amino acids. The V and J ends lost 2 bases and 2 bases respectively, with 4 bases between them. CDR3 nucleotide sequence: TGTGCCAGCAGCTTAAACCGCAATCAGCCCCAGCATTTT. Translated: CASSLNRNQPQHF.

The rearrangement joins TRBV18 to TRBJ2-1; 7 bases agree with TRBD1. Germline V gene lookup returns CDR1 KGHSH and CDR2 LQKENI. The V gene end was trimmed by 3 bases and the J gene end by 2 bases; junction bases not matched to a gene: 4. There are 15 residues in the CDR3. The CDR3 region has the DNA TGTGCCAGCTCACCTCCCGGGACAGCCTACAATGAGCAGTTCTTC. Protein: CASSPPGTAYNEQFF. Complete variable domain (other parts from reference TRBV18 and TRBJ2-1): NAGVMQNPRHLVRRRGQEARLRCSPMKGHSHVYWYRQLPEEGLKFMVYLQKENIIDESGMPKERFSAEFPKEGPSILRIQQVVRGDSAAYFCASSPPGTAYNEQFFGPGTRLTVL.

Comments on this clone: One end of the junction varies from germline; a read error may be responsible. The V call is TRBV6-1, the J call TRBJ2-1; 11 bases agree with TRBD2. CDR3 size: 17 residues. The germline CDR1 and CDR2 sequences are MNHNS and SASEGT. For the CDR3, the DNA is TGTGCCAGCAGTCAAGCCTCGGGACTAGCGGATTACAATGAGCAGTTCTTC. It translates to CASSQASGLADYNEQFF.

The chain couples TRBV6-9 to TRBJ2-1; perhaps TRBD2 as D (6 bases). With 8 bases removed from V and 8 bases from J, the gap between germline ends came to 19 bases. From germline, CDR1 is MNHGY and CDR2 SVAAGI. CDR3 length: 14 residues. The CDR3 bases are TGTGCCAGCGGACCGCAGACTAGTAACTATGAGCAGTTCTTC. Translated, it gives CASGPQTSNYEQFF.

This chain uses TRBV28 with TRBJ2-3, with D possibly TRBD2 on 5 matching bases. From germline, CDR1 is MDHEN and CDR2 SYDVKM. Trimming pared 5 bases from V and 4 bases from J, leaving 25 bases between. The CDR3 totals 18 residues. CDR3 sequence (DNA): TGTGCCAGCAGTACGCCCCTAGCTCTACGGGTTGTGGCAGATACGCAGTATTTT. Encoded protein: CASSTPLALRVVADTQYF.

This clone appeared once. The rearrangement uses TRBV6-5 and TRBJ2-7; D not certain. V was trimmed by 2 bases and J by 0 bases, leaving 11 bases between them. Germline CDR1 is MNHEY and CDR2 is SVGAGI. This CDR3 is 15 amino acids long. DNA of the CDR3: TGTGCCAGCAGTTACAATGGGGTAGGCTCCTACGAGCAGTACTTC. It specifies CASSYNGVGSYEQYF.

V usage is TRBV7-2 and J usage is TRBJ1-1, with D unclear. The germline V gene has CDR1 SGHTA and CDR2 FQGNSA. With 5 bases removed from V and 1 base from J, the gap between germline ends came to 8 bases. CDR3 length: 13 amino acids. CDR3 bases: TGTGCCAGCAGCCCTCAACCGAACACTGAAGCTTTCTTT. Amino acids: CASSPQPNTEAFF.

This chain links TRBV7-9 with TRBJ2-5, with 10 bases lining up with TRBD1. This CDR3 region has 14 residues. V lost 4 bases, J lost 5 bases, and 4 bases stayed unmatched. Germline V gives CDR1 SEHNR, CDR2 FQNEAQ (reference sequence). The CDR3 region has the DNA TGTGCCAGCAGCTCAGACAGGGGGCGGGAGACCCAGTACTTC. Protein sequence: CASSSDRGRETQYF.

V gene TRBV6-1 combines with J gene TRBJ2-5; D might be TRBD2 (6 bases). The CDR3 totals 14 residues. Trimming stripped 5 bases from V and 2 bases from J, with 12 bases between. Germline CDR1 is MNHNS and CDR2 is SASEGT. Here the CDR3 reads CASSNLAPQETQYF. The DNA of the CDR3 is TGTGCCAGCAGTAACCTAGCGCCGCAAGAGACCCAGTACTTC.

The V call is TRBV7-9, the J call TRBJ2-1; D may correspond to TRBD1 or TRBD2 (5 bases each). Trimming stripped 6 bases from V and 9 bases from J, with 12 bases between. Germline V CDR1 and CDR2: SEHNR, FQNEAQ (reference sequence). The CDR3 consists of 12 residues. The CDR3 coding sequence is TGTGCCAGCAGTCGGGACGCGGGTGAGCAGTTCTTC. This encodes CASSRDAGEQFF.

The V gene is TRBV28, the J gene TRBJ2-7; the match to TRBD2 covers 7 bases. CDR1 is MDHEN, CDR2 SYDVKM, per germline. V dropped 4 bases and J dropped 2; count of bases not matched to a gene: 8. The CDR3 extends over 15 amino acids. CDR3: CASSSSGTTTYEQYF. CDR3 nucleotide sequence: TGTGCCAGCAGTTCATCCGGGACTACTACCTACGAGCAGTACTTC. The full variable domain, its missing parts supplied by reference TRBV28 and TRBJ2-7, is DVKVTQSSRYLVKRTGEKVFLECVQDMDHENMFWYRQDPGLGLRLIYFSYDVKMKEKGDIPEGYSVSREKKERFSLILESASTNQTSMYLCASSSSGTTTYEQYFGPGTRLTVT.